This TCR beta chain was identified in a study of blood T cells in healthy people across ages (dated by TCRdb to the mid-2010s). Notes on the research overall: In model experiments, roughly one uniquely barcoded TCR beta cDNA molecule per two T cells was captured by template switching. Using deep sequencing normalized with unique cDNA molecular identifiers, the study measured how TCR beta repertoire diversity changes with age. To avoid experimental bias, donors of different ages were distributed randomly across sequencing lanes. Donors were grouped into four age groups: young (average 16 years), middle-aged (roughly 40), aged (around 60) and long-lived (approximately 78). The study analyzed two additional independent replicas of 1 million unique cDNA reads from the same blood draw for two donors, one aged 18 to 30 and one aged 80 or older.

The donors were 40 or so Caucasian individuals from Russia, aged 6 to 90 years, who were systemically healthy. Around 10 milliliters of peripheral blood were collected from each donor into EDTA-treated Vacutainer tubes. Ficoll-Paque density-gradient centrifugation was used to isolate PBMCs, with at least 6.5 million obtained per sample. Trizol reagent was used to extract total RNA from PBMCs, with at least 6 micrograms per sample. For every donor, an aliquot of PBMCs went through flow cytometry to measure the percentages of naive CD45RAhigh/CD27high T cells. For CDR1 and CDR2, the germline V gene lists SNHLY and FYNNEI. Ends trimmed: V by 6 bases, J by 2 bases; bases unmatched to a gene: 5. The CDR3 spans 15 residues, from the cysteine through the phenylalanine. Just CDR3 DNA is preserved here, 45 bases in frame from base 1. Libraries were built with 5' RACE. The listed sequencing device is Illumina HiSeq 2500. A second PCR of about 6 to 11 cycles was performed with a sample-barcoded 5' primer and a J-beta primer mix. Each TCR beta cDNA molecule received a unique molecular identifier from a template-switch 5' adaptor carrying 12 random nucleotides. Each sample yielded at least 3 million CDR3-containing paired-end reads. All of the RNA was converted into first-strand cDNA using the Mint cDNA synthesis kit, with a TRBC-specific oligonucleotide serving as the primer. After uracil-DNA glycosylase treatment, a first 18-cycle PCR used universal primers M1SS and BC2_uni_R on all cDNA. Concerning the study's data processing: For normalization, 1 million high-quality reads were randomly selected from each sample, with every read carrying a distinct molecular identifier. Instead of being binned into consensus sequences, reads that shared molecular identifiers were thrown out. MiTCR, run with a Q25 quality threshold and the strictest error-elimination algorithm, handled CDR3 identification, clonotype clustering and error correction. Lower-bound total TCR beta diversity was estimated with a nonparametric unseen species model using Euler transformation. TCRdb reprocessed the public reads (quality trimming at Q25 with fastp, clone calling with MiXCR) and kept in-frame beta chains. CDR3 protein sequences are deduplicated, and each keeps its most common genes and DNA. What appears here as the V and J calls and clone size reflects TCRdb's work, not the paper's. The table for this sample lists 600,000 to 850,000 distinct CDR3 sequences; more than 40% of them were counted only once. The top ten clonotypes cover roughly 20% of the sample.

To note about this clonotype: What antigen it recognizes has not been identified. Base quality data are lacking; no much larger clone is found one base away.

The paper's findings and limits, for the study overall: Estimates of total diversity based on one million sequenced T cells were considered lower bounds and underestimates. Bulk unsorted PBMC profiling prevented conclusive comparison of naive and antigen-experienced compartments. Compared with the aged group, the long-lived group had more naive CD4+ T cells, fewer expanded clones and increased TCR diversity, suggesting age selection. The CMV infection status of donors was not known, potentially confounding age-related changes in expanded clonotypes. As age increased, observed TCR beta diversity per million T cells dropped in a roughly linear way, and a significant reduction was already evident by age 40. A strong correlation was found between observed TCR beta diversity and the percentage of naive T cells measured by flow cytometry.

The chain is assembled from TRBV2 and TRBJ2-7; the central 12 bases match TRBD2. Sequencing was carried out using blood. The clonotype comes from a woman in her sixties or seventies in good health. The CDR3 in this case is CASREGLAGAYEQYF. In nucleotides, the sequence is TGTGCCAGCAGGGAGGGACTAGCGGGTGCCTACGAGCAGTACTTC.